This TCR beta chain derives from a study of yellow fever vaccine responses in identical twins. This CDR3 contains 13 residues. Trimming left V 6 bases short and J 1 base short, with 9 bases between. TCRdb re-called the RT-PCR reads with MiXCR, one entry per CDR3 protein. The table includes 2,000 to 2,500 distinct CDR3 sequences, approximately 7% detected once. This chain uses TRBV12-3 or TRBV12-4 with TRBJ1-2; perhaps TRBD1 as D (5 bases). This material consisted of T cells from blood (PBMCs), unsorted or a sorted subset (not recorded which), taken around 2 years after vaccination. This receptor was taken from a woman aged 18-30 years who received the yellow fever vaccine. CDR3 protein: CASRRGSNYGYTF. In DNA form, the CDR3 reads TGTGCCAGCAGGCGGGGGAGTAACTATGGCTACACCTTC.